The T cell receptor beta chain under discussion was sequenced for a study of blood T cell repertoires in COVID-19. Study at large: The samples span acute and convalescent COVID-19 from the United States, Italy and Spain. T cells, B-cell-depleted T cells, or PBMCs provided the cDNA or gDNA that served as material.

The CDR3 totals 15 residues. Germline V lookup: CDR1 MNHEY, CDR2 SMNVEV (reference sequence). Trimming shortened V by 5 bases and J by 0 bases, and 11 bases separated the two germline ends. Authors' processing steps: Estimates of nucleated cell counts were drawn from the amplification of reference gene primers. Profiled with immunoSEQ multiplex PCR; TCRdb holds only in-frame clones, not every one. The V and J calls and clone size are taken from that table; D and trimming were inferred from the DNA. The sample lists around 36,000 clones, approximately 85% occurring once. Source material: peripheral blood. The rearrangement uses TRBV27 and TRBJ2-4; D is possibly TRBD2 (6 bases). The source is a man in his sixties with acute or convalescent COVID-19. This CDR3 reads CASSPGVGAKNIQYF. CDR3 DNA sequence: TGTGCCAGCAGTCCGGGGGTAGGAGCCAAAAACATTCAGTACTTC.